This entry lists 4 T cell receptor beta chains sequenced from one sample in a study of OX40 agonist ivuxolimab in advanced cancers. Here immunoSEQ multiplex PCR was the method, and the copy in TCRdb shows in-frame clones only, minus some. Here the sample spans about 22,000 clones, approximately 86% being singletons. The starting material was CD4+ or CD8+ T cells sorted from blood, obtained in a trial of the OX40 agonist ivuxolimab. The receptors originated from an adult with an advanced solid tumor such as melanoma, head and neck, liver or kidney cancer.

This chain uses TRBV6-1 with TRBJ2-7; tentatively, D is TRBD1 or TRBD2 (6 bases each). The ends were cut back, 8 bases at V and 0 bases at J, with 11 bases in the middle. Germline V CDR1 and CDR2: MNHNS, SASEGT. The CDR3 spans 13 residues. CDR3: CASGGTLSYEQYF. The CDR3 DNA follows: TGTGCCAGCGGAGGGACACTCTCCTACGAGCAGTACTTC.

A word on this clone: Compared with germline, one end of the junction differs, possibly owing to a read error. The CDR3 region has the DNA TGTGCTAGCAGCTTAGGGTTAGCGGCCACAGATACGCAGTATTTT. It is translated as CASSLGLAATDTQYF. The gene calls are TRBV7-7 and TRBJ2-3; D might be TRBD2 (6 bases). This CDR3 is built from 15 residues. The germline V gene encodes CDR1 SSHAT and CDR2 FNYEAQ (reference sequence).

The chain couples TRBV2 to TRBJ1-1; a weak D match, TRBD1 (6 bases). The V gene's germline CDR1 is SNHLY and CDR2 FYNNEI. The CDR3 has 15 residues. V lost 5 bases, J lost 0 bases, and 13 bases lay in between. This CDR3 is CASSSGGRLNTEAFF. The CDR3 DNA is TGTGCCAGCAGTTCTGGGGGCCGGCTGAACACTGAAGCTTTCTTT. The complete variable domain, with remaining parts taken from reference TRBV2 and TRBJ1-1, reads EPEVTQTPSHQVTQMGQEVILRCVPISNHLYFYWYRQILGQKVEFLVSFYNNEISEKSEIFDDQFSVERPDGSNFTLKIRSTKLEDSAMYFCASSSGGRLNTEAFFGQGTRLTVV.

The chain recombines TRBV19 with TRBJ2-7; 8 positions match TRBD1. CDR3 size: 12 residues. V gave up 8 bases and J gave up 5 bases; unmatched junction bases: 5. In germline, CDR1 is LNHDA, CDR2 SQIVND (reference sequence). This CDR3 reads CASAGGLDEQYF. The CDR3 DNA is TGTGCCAGTGCAGGGGGCCTCGACGAGCAGTACTTC.